The T cell receptor beta chain described here comes from a study of cytomegalovirus exposure and HLA in healthy donors. This clone was observed a few times. As yet, its antigen is unknown. PCR primers comprised 60 Vbeta and 13 Jbeta primers. Clones were read by immunoSEQ multiplex PCR, and TCRdb kept only the in-frame ones, dropping some. The data contain about 98,000 clones, around 83% of them seen just once; the ten biggest clones take up roughly 3.8%. Study-wide findings and caveats: Cytomegalovirus association was listed for 170 or so TCR beta chains.

V was clipped by 6 bases and J by 0 bases, with 11 bases between them. The CDR3 is 14 amino acids. Germline values: CDR1 LNHDA, CDR2 SQIVND (reference sequence). Input material: PBMCs. This clonotype was obtained from a female donor in good health and CMV-seropositive. The chain is built from TRBV19 and TRBJ1-2; D gene unclear. CDR3 DNA: TGTGCCAGTAGACACCAACCAGCTAACTATGGCTACACCTTC. Protein sequence: CASRHQPANYGYTF.